The T cell receptor beta chain under discussion was sequenced for a study of T cells in Graves' hyperthyroidism and ophthalmopathy. It was RNA transcripts that yielded the amplified TCR beta CDR3 regions. The HTBI primer set served for first-round RT-PCR of the TCR CDR3. MiXCR, applied by TCRdb to the multiplex PCR reads, yields one record per CDR3 protein. The profile shows hundreds of thousands of distinct CDR3 sequences, about 15% of them singletons. The table lists this clonotype with many counts. The CDR3 has 17 residues. V lost 4 bases and J lost 1; bases outside the gene matches: 7. Germline V gene sequence: CDR1 SGHRS, CDR2 YFSETQ.

Material for sequencing was blood. This sequence joins TRBV5-1 and TRBJ2-3; 12 bases match TRBD2. The clonotype originates from a woman under 40 with Graves' hyperthyroidism that later progressed to Graves' ophthalmopathy. The CDR3 sequence: CASSIGTSGSRTDTQYF. CDR3 bases: TGCGCCAGCAGCATCGGGACTAGCGGGTCCCGCACAGATACGCAGTATTTT.